The T cell receptor (beta chain) under discussion was sequenced for a study of T cell responses to AZD1222 COVID-19 vaccine. Profiling relied on immunoSEQ multiplex PCR, and the TCRdb table lists in-frame clones only, not all of them. Here the sample spans 100,000 to 150,000 clones, 92% being singletons. This clone was detected once. Its antigen remains unidentified. The V gene end was trimmed by 5 bases and the J gene end by 0 bases; junction bases not matched to a gene: 5. The germline CDR1 and CDR2 sequences are SGHVS and FQNEAQ. This CDR3 region has 17 residues. Notes on the study in general: At 160-218 and 743-854, vaccine-associated CD4 TCRs were dominant, and they spanned spike.

The clonotype originates from an adult who received the AZD1222 COVID-19 vaccine. This rearrangement joins TRBV7-8 to TRBJ2-1; 12 bases line up with TRBD2. The sample here was peripheral blood, taken 28 days after the second AZD1222 dose. CDR3 residues: CASSRQTSGSSYNEQFF. CDR3 in DNA: TGTGCCAGCAGCCGACAGACTAGCGGGAGCTCCTACAATGAGCAGTTCTTC.